Below are 24 T cell receptor beta chains sequenced from a single sample in a study of tumor-infiltrating lymphocytes in localized non-small cell lung cancer. TCRdb keeps only in-frame clones here, not all; method: immunoSEQ multiplex PCR. Here the sample spans around 13,000 clones, approximately 62% being singletons. The sample consisted of uninvolved lung tissue not adjacent to the tumor. Receptors originate from a human donor with non-small cell lung cancer.

This chain connects TRBV19 to TRBJ2-5, with 9 bases aligning to TRBD1. The CDR3 runs 14 residues. Trimming at V came to 3 bases and at J to 4 bases, leaving 3 bases not matched to a gene. Looked up from germline, CDR1 is LNHDA and CDR2 is SQIVND (reference sequence). The CDR3 region has the DNA TGTGCCAGTAGTATCTTGACAGGGGGAGAGACCCAGTACTTC. It is translated as CASSILTGGETQYF.

This chain uses TRBV28 with TRBJ2-6, with 7 nucleotides matching TRBD1. With V trimmed by 1 base and J by 2 bases, 5 bases remained unmatched. The CDR3 length is 17 residues. CDR1 is MDHEN and CDR2 is SYDVKM in the germline V gene. CDR3: CASSLYPGTAGANVLTF. In DNA form, the CDR3 reads TGTGCCAGCAGTTTATACCCCGGGACAGCTGGGGCCAACGTCCTGACTTTC.

This clone is termed medium-sized (0.01 to 0.1%). This chain uses TRBV4-1 with TRBJ1-1, with D hard to call. Trimming stripped 7 bases from V and 5 bases from J, with 8 bases between. The CDR3 is 11 residues long. In germline, CDR1 is MGHRA, CDR2 YSYEKL. CDR3 loop: CASTVGTEAFF. For the CDR3, the DNA is TGCGCCAGCACTGTAGGGACTGAAGCTTTCTTT.

This clone is termed medium-sized. Different DNA sequences within this sample yield the same CDR3. The rearrangement joins TRBV6-5 to TRBJ1-2; 7 nucleotides match TRBD1. Germline V gene lookup returns CDR1 MNHEY and CDR2 SVGAGI. J gave up 3 bases and V 5 bases, and 3 bases lay outside the gene matches. The CDR3 is 13 residues long. As DNA, the CDR3 is TGTGCCAGCAGTAAGGGGGCGGACTATGGCTACACCTTC. Residues: CASSKGADYGYTF.

The chain carries TRBV9 and TRBJ1-2; 9 positions agree with TRBD1. CDR1 and CDR2 from the germline V gene are SGDLS and YYNGEE. The CDR3 spans 15 residues. Trimming cost V 4 bases and J 4 bases; bases outside gene matches: 8. In DNA, the CDR3 is TGTGCCAGCAGCTCAGAGGACAGGGGCGTCTATGGCTACACCTTC. Its translation is CASSSEDRGVYGYTF. Variable domain in full (rest from reference TRBV9 and TRBJ1-2): DSGVTQTPKHLITATGQRVTLRCSPRSGDLSVYWYQQSLDQGLQFLIQYYNGEERAKGNILERFSAQQFPDLHSELNLSSLELGDSALYFCASSSEDRGVYGYTFGSGTRLTVV.

The chain carries TRBV19 and TRBJ1-2; D ambiguous. Germline CDR1 reads LNHDA; CDR2 reads SQIVND (reference sequence). The germline V and J ends were trimmed by 3 bases and 2 bases, with 13 bases remaining between them. The CDR3 totals 15 residues. As DNA, the CDR3 is TGTGCCAGTAGTATTTGGGAAGCCTTGAACTATGGCTACACCTTC. This translates into CASSIWEALNYGYTF. Based on the CDR3 plus reference TRBV19 and TRBJ1-2, the full variable domain is DGGITQSPKYLFRKEGQNVTLSCEQNLNHDAMYWYRQDPGQGLRLIYYSQIVNDFQKGDIAEGYSVSREKKESFPLTVTSAQKNPTAFYLCASSIWEALNYGYTFGSGTRLTVV.

The chain recombines TRBV10-3 with TRBJ2-1; D is unresolved. Trimming took off 3 bases at V and 4 bases at J, with 1 base between the two ends. The CDR3 is made up of 11 amino acids. The germline V gene has CDR1 ENHRY and CDR2 SYGVKD. In DNA, the CDR3 is TGTGCCATCAGTGATTACAATGAGCAGTTCTTC. Translating it yields CAISDYNEQFF.

This clone showed up just a few times. The genes are TRBV6-5 and TRBJ1-1; D gene ambiguous. Germline V lookup: CDR1 MNHEY, CDR2 SVGAGI. The ends were cut back, 8 bases at V and 4 bases at J, with 17 bases in the middle. The CDR3 loop spans 14 amino acids. CDR3 nucleotide sequence: TGTGCCAGCCCGCTAGTAGGCGTACGCACTGAAGCTTTCTTT. It codes for CASPLVGVRTEAFF.

The rearrangement joins TRBV9 to TRBJ2-2, with 7 bases identical to TRBD1. The CDR3 contains 15 residues. V shed 4 bases and J 7 bases; nucleotides not matched to a gene: 10. Looked up from germline, CDR1 is SGDLS and CDR2 is YYNGEE. DNA for the CDR3: TGTGCCAGCAGCTCCCACAGGGGTCACATCGGGGAGCTGTTTTTT. Translation: CASSSHRGHIGELFF.

This clone was found a few times. V usage is TRBV7-2 and J usage is TRBJ1-2; D is perhaps TRBD1 (6 bases). This CDR3 has 16 amino acids. V gave up 2 bases and J gave up 0 bases, with 13 bases separating them. The germline gives CDR1 SGHTA, CDR2 FQGNSA. This chain's CDR3 is CASSLITGMTNYGYTF. The CDR3 DNA is TGTGCCAGCAGCTTAATTACAGGGATGACTAACTATGGCTACACCTTC. Full variable domain (outside the CDR3, taken from reference TRBV7-2 and TRBJ1-2): GAGVSQSPSNKVTEKGKDVELRCDPISGHTALYWYRQSLGQGLEFLIYFQGNSAPDKSGLPSDRFSAERTGGSVSTLTIQRTQQEDSAVYLCASSLITGMTNYGYTFGSGTRLTVV.

The rearrangement links TRBV19 to TRBJ2-7, with D tentatively TRBD1 (6 bases). CDR1 is LNHDA and CDR2 is SQIVND in the germline V gene (reference sequence). The CDR3 is made up of 13 amino acids. V was cut by 7 bases and J by 5 bases, with 15 bases left in between. The chain's CDR3 is CASKVAGAHEQYF. For the CDR3, the DNA is TGTGCCAGTAAAGTAGCAGGGGCCCACGAGCAGTACTTC. Full variable domain (rest looked up from reference TRBV19 and TRBJ2-7): DGGITQSPKYLFRKEGQNVTLSCEQNLNHDAMYWYRQDPGQGLRLIYYSQIVNDFQKGDIAEGYSVSREKKESFPLTVTSAQKNPTAFYLCASKVAGAHEQYFGPGTRLTVT.

V and J are TRBV28 and TRBJ1-5, with 12 bases matching TRBD1. J gave up 5 bases and V 5 bases, and 13 bases lay outside the gene matches. The germline CDR1 and CDR2 sequences are MDHEN and SYDVKM. CDR3 size: 18 residues. The CDR3 region is CASSPGQGAGLGDQPQHF. The CDR3 coding sequence is TGTGCCAGCAGTCCGGGACAGGGGGCAGGTTTGGGCGATCAGCCCCAGCATTTT.

The V gene is TRBV28, the J gene TRBJ1-1; D gene unclear. Per germline, CDR1 MDHEN and CDR2 SYDVKM. Deletions cut 7 bases from V and 5 bases from J, with 14 bases between. This CDR3 has 13 amino acids. CDR3 loop: CASILPGRTEAFF. The CDR3 region has the DNA TGTGCCAGCATCCTTCCCGGGCGGACTGAAGCTTTCTTT.

The chain recombines TRBV5-6 with TRBJ2-5; D is uncertain. The CDR3 covers 14 residues. Trimming took off 1 base at V and 1 base at J, with 8 bases between the two ends. Germline CDR1 SGHDT, CDR2 YYEEEE. CDR3 amino acids: CASSLLWAQETQYF. CDR3 sequence (DNA): TGTGCCAGCAGCTTGCTCTGGGCCCAAGAGACCCAGTACTTC.

The J gene is TRBJ2-2, the V gene TRBV28; D not certain. Trimming stripped 6 bases from V and 2 bases from J, with 7 bases between. The CDR3 loop spans 13 amino acids. Germline V gene sequence: CDR1 MDHEN, CDR2 SYDVKM. As DNA, the CDR3 is TGTGCCAGCAGCCCCACAAACACCGGGGAGCTGTTTTTT. Encoded protein: CASSPTNTGELFF.

The CDR3 DNA is TGCGCCAGCAGCTTGTATAGCCAGTCACTGTGGGCTTTCTTT. It specifies CASSLYSQSLWAFF. This sequence joins TRBV5-1 and TRBJ1-1; no reliable D call. The CDR3 loop spans 14 amino acids. The V and J ends lost 1 base and 11 bases respectively, with 18 bases between them. From germline, CDR1 is SGHRS and CDR2 YFSETQ.

The chain carries TRBV5-4 and TRBJ1-1; perhaps TRBD1 as D (5 bases). Germline loops: CDR1 SGHNT, CDR2 YYREEE (reference sequence). The CDR3 is 14 residues long. Trimming cost V 0 bases and J 4 bases, with 10 bases left between them. DNA for the CDR3: TGTGCCAGCAGCTTGGTGGAAAGGGGCACTGAAGCTTTCTTT. Its protein is CASSLVERGTEAFF.

This sequence joins TRBV1 and TRBJ2-3; the table's D gene call, TRBD2, was not cross checked with the DNA. TRBV1 is termed a pseudogene. This CDR3 comprises 16 residues. The CDR3 DNA reads as TGCACCAGCAGCCGTAACTGCGGCGCTGGCACAGATACGCAGTATTTT. Amino acids: CTSSRNCGAGTDTQYF.

The chain employs TRBV6-6 and TRBJ1-5; 8 bases match TRBD1. This CDR3 is 16 amino acids long. Germline CDR1 is MNHNY and CDR2 is SVGAGI (reference sequence). The V segment lost 2 bases and the J segment 4 bases; nucleotides outside the gene matches: 7. This CDR3 reads CASSYPGGVGNQPQHF. CDR3 sequence (DNA): TGTGCCAGCAGTTACCCAGGGGGCGTGGGAAATCAGCCCCAGCATTTT.

This clone has more than one count but fewer than ten. V is TRBV5-4 and J is TRBJ2-2, with TRBD1 identical over 7 bases. Germline CDR1 SGHNT, CDR2 YYREEE (reference sequence). This CDR3 is built from 16 residues. Trimming cost V 0 bases and J 3 bases; bases outside gene matches: 5. The CDR3 here is CASSLAAQGDTGELFF. The CDR3 nucleotides read TGTGCCAGCAGCTTGGCCGCGCAGGGGGACACCGGGGAGCTGTTTTTT.

As DNA, the CDR3 is TGCAGCGTTCGCAAAGGGGCGATTCAGGAGACCCAGTACTTC. Amino acid sequence: CSVRKGAIQETQYF. This sequence joins TRBV29-1 and TRBJ2-5; tentative D call: TRBD1 (5 bases). CDR1 and CDR2 (germline): SQVTM, ANQGSEA. The V end was cut by 5 bases, the J end by 5 bases, with 18 bases between. The CDR3 runs 14 residues.

This clone has only a few counts. The V and J genes are TRBV5-1 and TRBJ1-1, with a tentative D call TRBD1 (5 bases). Germline lookup yields CDR1 SGHRS and CDR2 YFSETQ. The CDR3 is 11 residues long. Trimming removed 0 bases at V and 10 bases at J, with 7 bases between. Here the CDR3 reads CASSLEQVAFF. In DNA form, the CDR3 reads TGCGCCAGCAGCTTGGAACAGGTAGCTTTCTTT.

The J gene is TRBJ2-7, the V gene TRBV7-2; D gene unclear. Germline CDR1 reads SGHTA; CDR2 reads FQGNSA. The CDR3 has 13 residues. V lost 4 bases to trimming and J lost 0 bases, with 7 bases between them. CDR3 amino acids: CASSSDPSYEQYF. The CDR3 nucleotides read TGTGCCAGCAGCTCAGACCCCTCCTACGAGCAGTACTTC.

This clone appeared a few times. The chain joins TRBV5-1 to TRBJ1-2; 7 nucleotides line up with TRBD1. Germline assignment: CDR1 SGHRS and CDR2 YFSETQ. This CDR3 has 14 amino acids. V shed 3 bases and J 0 bases; nucleotides not matched to a gene: 2. The CDR3 coding sequence is TGCGCCAGCAGCTCTGGGACAGCTAACTATGGCTACACCTTC. Its protein product is CASSSGTANYGYTF. The full variable domain, completed using reference TRBV5-1 and TRBJ1-2, is KAGVTQTPRYLIKTRGQQVTLSCSPISGHRSVSWYQQTPGQGLQFLFEYFSETQRNKGNFPGRFSGRQFSNSRSEMNVSTLELGDSALYLCASSSGTANYGYTFGSGTRLTVV.